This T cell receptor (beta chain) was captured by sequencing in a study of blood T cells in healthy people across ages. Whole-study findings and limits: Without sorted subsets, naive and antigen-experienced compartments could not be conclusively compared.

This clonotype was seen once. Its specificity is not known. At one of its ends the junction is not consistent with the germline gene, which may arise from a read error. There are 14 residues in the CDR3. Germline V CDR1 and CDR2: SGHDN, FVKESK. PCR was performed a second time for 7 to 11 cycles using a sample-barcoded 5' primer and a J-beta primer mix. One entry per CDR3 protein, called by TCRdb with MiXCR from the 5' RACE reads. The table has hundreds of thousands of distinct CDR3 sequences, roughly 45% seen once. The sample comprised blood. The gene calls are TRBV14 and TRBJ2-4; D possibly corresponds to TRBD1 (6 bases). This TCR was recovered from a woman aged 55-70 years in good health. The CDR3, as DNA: TGTGCCAGTAGCCATACAGGGATGAAAAACATTCAGTACTTC. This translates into CASSHTGMKNIQYF. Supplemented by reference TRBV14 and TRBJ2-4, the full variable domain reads EAGVTQFPSHSVIEKGQTVTLRCDPISGHDNLYWYRRVMGKEIKFLLHFVKESKQDESGMPNNRFLAERTGGTYSTLKVQPAELEDSGVYFCASSHTGMKNIQYFGAGTRLSVL.